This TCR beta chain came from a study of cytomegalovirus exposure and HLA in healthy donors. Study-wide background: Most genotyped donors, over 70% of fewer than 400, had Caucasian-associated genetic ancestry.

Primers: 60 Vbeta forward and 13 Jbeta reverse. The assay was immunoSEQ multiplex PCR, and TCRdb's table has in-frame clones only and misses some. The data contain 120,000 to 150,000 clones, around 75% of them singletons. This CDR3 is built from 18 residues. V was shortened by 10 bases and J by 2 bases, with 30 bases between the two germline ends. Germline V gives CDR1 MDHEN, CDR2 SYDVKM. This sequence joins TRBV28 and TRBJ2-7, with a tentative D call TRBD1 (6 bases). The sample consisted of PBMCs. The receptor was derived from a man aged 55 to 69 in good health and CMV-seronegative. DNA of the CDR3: TGTGCCATTAGGCCCGGACATGGGGATGAGGGACACCCCTACGAGCAGTACTTC. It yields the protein CAIRPGHGDEGHPYEQYF.